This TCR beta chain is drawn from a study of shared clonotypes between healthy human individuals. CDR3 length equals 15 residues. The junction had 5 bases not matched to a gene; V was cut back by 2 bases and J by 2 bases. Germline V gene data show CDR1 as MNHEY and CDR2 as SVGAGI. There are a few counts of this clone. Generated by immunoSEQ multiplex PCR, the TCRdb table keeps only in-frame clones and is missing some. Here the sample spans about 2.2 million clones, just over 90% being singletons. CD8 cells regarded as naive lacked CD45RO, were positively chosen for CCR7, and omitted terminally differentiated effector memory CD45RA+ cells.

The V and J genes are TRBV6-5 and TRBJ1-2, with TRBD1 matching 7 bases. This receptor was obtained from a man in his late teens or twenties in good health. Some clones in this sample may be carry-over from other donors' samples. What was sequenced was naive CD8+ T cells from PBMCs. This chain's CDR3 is CASSYRDSLNYGYTF. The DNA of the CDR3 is TGTGCCAGCAGTTACCGGGACAGCTTGAACTATGGCTACACCTTC.